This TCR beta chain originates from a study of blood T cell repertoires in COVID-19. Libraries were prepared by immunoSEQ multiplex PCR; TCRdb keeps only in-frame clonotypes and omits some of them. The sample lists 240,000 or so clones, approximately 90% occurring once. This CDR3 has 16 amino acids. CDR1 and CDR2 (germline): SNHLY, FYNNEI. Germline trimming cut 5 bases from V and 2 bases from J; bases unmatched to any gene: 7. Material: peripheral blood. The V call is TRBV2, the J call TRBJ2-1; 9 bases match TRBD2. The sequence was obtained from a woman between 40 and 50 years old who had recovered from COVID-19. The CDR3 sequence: CASSPPLAGPYNEQFF. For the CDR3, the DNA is TGTGCCAGCAGTCCCCCCCTAGCGGGGCCCTACAATGAGCAGTTCTTC.